Only a few counts were recorded for the clone carrying this T cell receptor beta chain. Its target is not known. Primers used in a second PCR of about 6 to 11 cycles were a sample-barcoded 5' primer and a J-beta primer mix. The study obtained at least 3 million CDR3-containing paired-end reads from every sample. TCRdb re-analysed the 5' RACE reads in MiXCR, keeping a single row per CDR3 protein. The sample carries about 1.6 million distinct CDR3 sequences, roughly a third recorded once. The sample originates from a study of blood T cells in healthy people across ages. Study-wide results and limits: Naive and antigen-experienced cells could not be conclusively compared, given unsorted PBMCs. The study found more naive CD4+ cells and higher diversity in long-lived than aged donors.

Germline trimming cut 8 bases from V and 11 bases from J; bases unmatched to any gene: 20. This CDR3 spans 15 amino acids. The sequence was obtained from a woman in her 30s in good health. V gene TRBV12-3 or TRBV12-4 combines with J gene TRBJ1-1, with 7 bases identical to TRBD1. Sample: blood. The CDR3 region is CASRPWTGRRSSAFF. CDR3 sequence (DNA): TGTGCCAGCCGACCCTGGACAGGTAGAAGATCTTCTGCTTTCTTT.